The count of the clone carrying this T cell receptor beta chain is one. Its cognate antigen is unknown. The sample is drawn from a study of shared clonotypes between healthy human individuals. Study-level background: Each donor contributed plates that comprised three CD4 naive, three CD4 memory, two CD8 naive and one CD8 memory. Notes on the study in general: Non-shared clonotypes displayed generation probabilities falling below those of clonotypes present in all four donors. Rarefaction demonstrated incomplete sorted-subset sequencing despite large depth.

Data came from immunoSEQ multiplex PCR; TCRdb stores just in-frame clones and leaves some out. The profile shows 2 million to 3 million clones, 93% of them singletons. CDR3 size: 15 residues. Trimming removed 6 bases from V and 6 bases from J; junction bases left unmatched: 5. The germline V gene has CDR1 SEHNR and CDR2 FQNEAQ (reference sequence). Sequencing input: naive CD4+ T cells from PBMCs. Specified subset: CD45RA+ positively selected. V and J are TRBV7-9 and TRBJ2-2; 12 bases are a match to TRBD2. This clonotype originated in a man aged 18 to 35 in good health. Some clones in this sample may be carry-over from other donors' samples. The CDR3 sequence: CASRRLAGEAGELFF. CDR3 coding DNA: TGTGCCAGCAGGAGACTAGCGGGAGAGGCCGGGGAGCTGTTTTTT.